The 7 T cell receptor beta chains presented below share a single source sample, sequenced in a study of T cell responses to AZD1222 COVID-19 vaccine. Using immunoSEQ multiplex PCR, the repertoire was profiled, and TCRdb retains in-frame clones only, with some absent. In the table there are 35,000 to 50,000 clones, roughly 88% of which are singletons. This material consisted of peripheral blood, taken 28 days after the second AZD1222 dose. These receptors came from an adult who received the AZD1222 COVID-19 vaccine.

This sequence joins TRBV7-2 and TRBJ2-7; D may be TRBD2 (6 bases). Trimming pared 4 bases from V and 2 bases from J, leaving 18 bases between. Germline V CDR1 and CDR2: SGHTA, FQGNSA. This CDR3 comprises 16 residues. The CDR3 protein is CASSSPSIAETYEQYF. Written as DNA, the CDR3 is TGTGCCAGCAGCTCGCCCTCAATAGCGGAAACCTACGAGCAGTACTTC.

A few counts support this clone. This chain uses TRBV4-2 with TRBJ2-5, with D perhaps given as TRBD1 or TRBD2 (5 bases each). This CDR3 comprises 14 residues. The germline CDR1 and CDR2 sequences are LGHNA and YNFKEQ. Trimming pared 1 base from V and 5 bases from J, leaving 11 bases between. The CDR3 here is CASSQGQRQETQYF. The CDR3 DNA reads TGTGCCAGCAGCCAAGGACAGCGGCAGGAGACCCAGTACTTC.

The V call is TRBV6-4, the J call TRBJ1-6; a weak D match, TRBD1 (5 bases). The CDR3 runs 14 residues. Trimming cost V 6 bases and J 0 bases, with 6 bases left between them. The V gene's germline CDR1 is MRHNA and CDR2 SNTAGT. The CDR3 DNA sequence: TGTGCCAGCAGAGACAGCTCCTATAATTCACCCCTCCACTTT. Amino acids: CASRDSSYNSPLHF.

This chain uses TRBV28 with TRBJ2-3; tentatively, D is TRBD1 or TRBD2 (5 bases each). Germline assignment: CDR1 MDHEN and CDR2 SYDVKM. V lost 10 bases and J lost 0, with 8 bases in between. CDR3 size: 12 residues. CDR3 DNA: TGTGCCATTGGGACCAGCACAGATACGCAGTATTTT. Its translation: CAIGTSTDTQYF. Complete variable domain (other parts from reference TRBV28 and TRBJ2-3): DVKVTQSSRYLVKRTGEKVFLECVQDMDHENMFWYRQDPGLGLRLIYFSYDVKMKEKGDIPEGYSVSREKKERFSLILESASTNQTSMYLCAIGTSTDTQYFGPGTRLTVL.

This chain connects TRBV27 to TRBJ2-1, with 7 positions matching TRBD2. The CDR3 is made up of 13 amino acids. After removal of 5 bases from V and 7 bases from J, the junction contained 5 bases not matched to a gene. CDR1 and CDR2 (germline): MNHEY, SMNVEV (reference sequence). The CDR3 region has the DNA TGTGCCAGCAGTCACACTAGCGTAAATGAGCAGTTCTTC. It encodes CASSHTSVNEQFF.

The J gene is TRBJ2-3, the V gene TRBV4-2; no clear D. The germline CDR1 and CDR2 sequences are LGHNA and YNFKEQ. Trimming shortened V by 0 bases and J by 10 bases, and 11 bases separated the two germline ends. The CDR3 length is 13 residues. The CDR3 here is CASSQDSFSSQYF. The CDR3 nucleotides are TGTGCCAGCAGCCAAGATTCATTCAGTTCGCAGTATTTT.

The chain carries TRBV10-2 and TRBJ1-4; the D is unclear. V gave up 0 bases and J gave up 0 bases, with 8 bases separating them. This CDR3 has 16 amino acids. Germline V CDR1 and CDR2: WSHSY, SAAADI. Here the CDR3 DNA reads TGCGCCAGCAGTGAGTCAGGCGGTGCAACTAATGAAAAACTGTTTTTT. Residues: CASSESGGATNEKLFF.